This T cell receptor beta chain appears in the sequencing data of a study of T-cell reconstitution after alpha-beta-depleted transplantation in children. Whole-study findings and limits: T-cell numbers and diversity, one year after transplant, stemmed largely from T cells that were newly produced. Reportedly, roughly two months post-transplant, alpha-beta T cells arose from several hundred expanded graft clones. High day-60 TCRbeta diversity in some patients came from surviving recipient T cells and thymic progenitors.

The CDR3 runs 14 residues. Trimming cost V 6 bases and J 3 bases, with 9 bases left between them. This clonotype was counted a few times. Its antigen is still unknown. The TCRbeta library was prepared with unique molecular identifiers. TCRdb passed the PCR reads through MiXCR, listing each CDR3 protein once. The table shows about 870,000 distinct CDR3 sequences, with roughly 15% occurring only once. The sequence came from a male patient aged 5 to 17 who had a stem cell transplant for acute lymphoblastic leukemia, so the T cells may come from the graft donor. The sample was PBMCs, mostly from graft donor cells, taken 360 days after TCRalphabeta/CD19-depleted stem cell transplant. The J gene is TRBJ2-6, the V gene TRBV12-3 or TRBV12-4, with unresolved D. CDR3 nucleotide sequence: TGTGCCAGCAGCCTAACGGGTGGGGCCAACGTCCTGACTTTC. It encodes CASSLTGGANVLTF.